The 13 T cell receptor beta chains presented below share a single source sample, sequenced in a study of PD-L1 blockade in urothelial cancer. The protocol was immunoSEQ multiplex PCR, while the TCRdb copy is restricted to in-frame clones and leaves out a portion. The sample has about 86,000 clones, over 75% seen once. Time point indicated: pretreatment peripheral blood. The source was PBMCs, collected around atezolizumab (anti-PD-L1) treatment. The receptor source for this set is a man aged 55 to 70 with urothelial cancer.

The genes are TRBV11-2 and TRBJ2-4; 8 bases align to TRBD1. Per germline, CDR1 SGHAT and CDR2 FQNNGV. The CDR3 has 15 residues. J was trimmed by 7 bases and V by 4 bases; bases with no gene match: 9. In DNA, the CDR3 is TGTGCCAGCAGCTCGTCGGACAGGGCCTGGAACATTCAGTACTTC. It encodes CASSSSDRAWNIQYF.

V and J are TRBV5-1 and TRBJ2-3; 11 nucleotides agree with TRBD1. CDR1 is SGHRS and CDR2 is YFSETQ in the germline V gene. V shed 0 bases, J shed 6 bases, and the junction held 9 bases outside the gene matches. The CDR3 covers 17 residues. The CDR3 sequence: CASSLGNGQGAGDTQYF. Written as DNA, the CDR3 is TGCGCCAGCAGCTTGGGGAATGGACAGGGGGCCGGGGATACGCAGTATTTT. Variable domain in full (rest from reference TRBV5-1 and TRBJ2-3): KAGVTQTPRYLIKTRGQQVTLSCSPISGHRSVSWYQQTPGQGLQFLFEYFSETQRNKGNFPGRFSGRQFSNSRSEMNVSTLELGDSALYLCASSLGNGQGAGDTQYFGPGTRLTVL.

This chain joins TRBV29-1 and TRBJ2-1; 8 bases are a match to TRBD1. V shed 6 bases, J shed 5 bases, and the junction held 6 bases outside the gene matches. The CDR3 runs to 13 residues. CDR1 and CDR2 from the germline V gene are SQVTM and ANQGSEA. The CDR3 DNA is TGCAGCGTCGGACAGGGACGGAACAATGAGCAGTTCTTC. It yields the protein CSVGQGRNNEQFF.

The chain links TRBV5-4 to TRBJ2-3; 7 bases align to TRBD1. The CDR3 is 17 amino acids. The J segment lost 1 base and the V segment lost 0 bases, leaving 8 bases of the junction unmatched. From germline, CDR1 is SGHNT and CDR2 YYREEE (reference sequence). The CDR3, as DNA: TGTGCCAGCAGCTTGGCCCTTAGGGGGCGAGGCACAGATACGCAGTATTTT. Amino acids: CASSLALRGRGTDTQYF.

The rearrangement links TRBV4-2 to TRBJ2-5; 10 bases are a match to TRBD2. Per germline, CDR1 LGHNA and CDR2 YNFKEQ. This CDR3 has 15 amino acids. Trimming removed 4 bases from V and 2 bases from J; junction bases left unmatched: 4. The CDR3 nucleotides read TGTGCCAGCAGCCGACAACTAGCGGGGCAAGAGACCCAGTACTTC. This gives the protein CASSRQLAGQETQYF.

V gene TRBV19 combines with J gene TRBJ2-7, with 8 positions matching TRBD1. V lost 4 bases and J lost 6; bases outside the gene matches: 5. Germline assignment: CDR1 LNHDA and CDR2 SQIVND (reference sequence). CDR3 length: 13 residues. CDR3 sequence: CASSRQGSSEQYF. The CDR3 DNA reads as TGTGCCAGTAGTAGACAGGGGTCCAGCGAGCAGTACTTC.

This clone came up a few times. The chain combines TRBV7-9 with TRBJ2-7, with 7 bases aligning to TRBD1. Germline V CDR1 and CDR2: SEHNR, FQNEAQ (reference sequence). The CDR3 has 13 residues. Trimming at V came to 5 bases and at J to 5 bases, leaving 6 bases not matched to a gene. Written as DNA, the CDR3 is TGTGCCAGCAGCGGGACAGTCCCCGACGAGCAGTACTTC. Translation gives CASSGTVPDEQYF.

V usage is TRBV27 and J usage is TRBJ2-1, with 11 nucleotides matching TRBD2. CDR1 is MNHEY, CDR2 SMNVEV, per germline (reference sequence). The J segment lost 6 bases and the V segment lost 5 bases, leaving 6 bases of the junction unmatched. The CDR3 runs to 15 residues. The CDR3 DNA reads as TGTGCCAGCAGTCCGCTAGCGGGAGGAATCAATGAGCAGTTCTTC. Its translation: CASSPLAGGINEQFF.

V gene TRBV14 combines with J gene TRBJ1-2; 7 bases match TRBD1. The CDR3 sequence is 16 residues long. With 0 bases clipped from V and 7 bases from J, the junction kept 11 bases outside the gene matches. Germline V gene sequence: CDR1 SGHDN, CDR2 FVKESK. The chain's CDR3 is CASSQDMGFTGAGYTF. CDR3 nucleotide sequence: TGTGCCAGCAGCCAAGATATGGGGTTTACAGGGGCTGGCTACACCTTC.

The rearrangement joins TRBV28 to TRBJ2-2; D perhaps matches TRBD2 (7 bases). The CDR3 runs 16 residues. Germline assignment: CDR1 MDHEN and CDR2 SYDVKM. V lost 7 bases and J 0 bases, leaving 15 bases between the germline ends. The CDR3 nucleotides read TGTGCCAGCACCGCTACGGGGGGCCCGAACACCGGGGAGCTGTTTTTT. Residues: CASTATGGPNTGELFF.

This chain joins TRBV11-1 and TRBJ1-1; possibly TRBD1 for D (5 bases). The germline V gene has CDR1 SGHAT and CDR2 FQDESV (reference sequence). This CDR3 comprises 15 residues. V lost 5 bases, J lost 2 bases, and 15 bases lay in between. CDR3 loop: CASSIYSDRNTEAFF. CDR3 coding DNA: TGTGCCAGCAGCATCTACTCCGACAGAAACACTGAAGCTTTCTTT.

V is TRBV5-6 and J is TRBJ2-7; 9 bases match TRBD1. V gave up 4 bases and J gave up 1 base; unmatched junction bases: 3. Per germline, CDR1 SGHDT and CDR2 YYEEEE. The CDR3 length is 14 residues. CDR3 protein: CASSRGTGSYEQYF. The CDR3 DNA reads as TGTGCCAGCAGCAGGGGGACAGGGTCCTACGAGCAGTACTTC.

This clone was counted between two and nine times. The chain uses TRBV2 and TRBJ2-2, with D perhaps TRBD1 (6 bases). Germline-derived CDR1 and CDR2 are SNHLY and FYNNEI. V dropped 6 bases and J dropped 8 bases, with 13 bases sitting between them. This CDR3 has 13 residues. In DNA form, the CDR3 reads TGTGCCAGCAGGCGACAGGTTTCGGGGGAGCTGTTTTTT. Translated, it gives CASRRQVSGELFF.